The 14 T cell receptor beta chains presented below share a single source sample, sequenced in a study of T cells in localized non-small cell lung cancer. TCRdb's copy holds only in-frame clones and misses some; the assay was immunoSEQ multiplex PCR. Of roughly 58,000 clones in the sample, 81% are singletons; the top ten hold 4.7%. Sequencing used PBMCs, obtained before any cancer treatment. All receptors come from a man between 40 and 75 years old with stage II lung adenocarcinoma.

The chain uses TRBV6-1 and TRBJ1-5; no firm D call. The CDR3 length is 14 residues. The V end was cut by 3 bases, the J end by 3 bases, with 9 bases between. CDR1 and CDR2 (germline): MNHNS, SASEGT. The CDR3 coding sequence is TGTGCCAGCAGTGAGATCGGGTTCAATCAGCCCCAGCATTTT. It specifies CASSEIGFNQPQHF.

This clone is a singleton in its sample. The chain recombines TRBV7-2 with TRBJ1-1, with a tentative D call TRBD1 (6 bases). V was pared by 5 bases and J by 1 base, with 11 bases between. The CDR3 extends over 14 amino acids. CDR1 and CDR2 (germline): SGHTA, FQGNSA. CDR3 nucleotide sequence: TGTGCCAGCAGCGCCATACAGGGGAACACTGAAGCTTTCTTT. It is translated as CASSAIQGNTEAFF.

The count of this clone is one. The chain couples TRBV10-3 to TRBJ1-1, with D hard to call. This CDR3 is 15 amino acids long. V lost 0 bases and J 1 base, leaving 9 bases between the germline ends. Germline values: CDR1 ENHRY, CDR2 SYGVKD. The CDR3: CAISESFQSNTEAFF. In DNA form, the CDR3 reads TGTGCCATCAGTGAGTCTTTTCAGTCGAACACTGAAGCTTTCTTT.

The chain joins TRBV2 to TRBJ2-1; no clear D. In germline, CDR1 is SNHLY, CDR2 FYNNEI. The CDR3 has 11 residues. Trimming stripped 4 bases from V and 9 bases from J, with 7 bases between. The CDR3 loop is CASSVRSEQFF. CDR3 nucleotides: TGTGCCAGCAGTGTTAGGAGTGAGCAGTTCTTC.

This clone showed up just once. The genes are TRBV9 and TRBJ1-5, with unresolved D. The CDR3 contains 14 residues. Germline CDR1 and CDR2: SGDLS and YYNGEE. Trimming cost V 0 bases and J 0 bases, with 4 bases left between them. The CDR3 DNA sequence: TGTGCCAGCAGCGTAGAAGGTAGCAATCAGCCCCAGCATTTT. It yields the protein CASSVEGSNQPQHF. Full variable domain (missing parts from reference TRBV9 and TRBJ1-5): DSGVTQTPKHLITATGQRVTLRCSPRSGDLSVYWYQQSLDQGLQFLIQYYNGEERAKGNILERFSAQQFPDLHSELNLSSLELGDSALYFCASSVEGSNQPQHFGDGTRLSIL.

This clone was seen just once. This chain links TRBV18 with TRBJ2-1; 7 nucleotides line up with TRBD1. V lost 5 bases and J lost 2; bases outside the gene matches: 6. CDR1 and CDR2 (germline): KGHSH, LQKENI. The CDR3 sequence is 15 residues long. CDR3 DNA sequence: TGTGCCAGCTCATTCACCGGGACAGCCTACAATGAGCAGTTCTTC. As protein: CASSFTGTAYNEQFF. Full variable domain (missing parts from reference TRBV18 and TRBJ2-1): NAGVMQNPRHLVRRRGQEARLRCSPMKGHSHVYWYRQLPEEGLKFMVYLQKENIIDESGMPKERFSAEFPKEGPSILRIQQVVRGDSAAYFCASSFTGTAYNEQFFGPGTRLTVL.

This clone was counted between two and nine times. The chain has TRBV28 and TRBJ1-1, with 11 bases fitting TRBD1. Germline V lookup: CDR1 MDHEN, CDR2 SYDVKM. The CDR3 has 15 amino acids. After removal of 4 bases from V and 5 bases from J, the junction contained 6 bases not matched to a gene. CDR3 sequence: CASSSSGTGGTEAFF. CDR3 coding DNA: TGTGCCAGCAGTTCCTCTGGGACAGGGGGAACTGAAGCTTTCTTT. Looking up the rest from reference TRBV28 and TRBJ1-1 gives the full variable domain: DVKVTQSSRYLVKRTGEKVFLECVQDMDHENMFWYRQDPGLGLRLIYFSYDVKMKEKGDIPEGYSVSREKKERFSLILESASTNQTSMYLCASSSSGTGGTEAFFGQGTRLTVV.

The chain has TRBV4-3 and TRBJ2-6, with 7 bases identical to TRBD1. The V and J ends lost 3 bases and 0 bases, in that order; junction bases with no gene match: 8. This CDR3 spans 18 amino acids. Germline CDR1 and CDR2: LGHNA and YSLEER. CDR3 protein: CASSHHGDSGSGANVLTF. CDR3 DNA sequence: TGCGCCAGCAGCCATCACGGGGACAGCGGCTCTGGGGCCAACGTCCTGACTTTC.

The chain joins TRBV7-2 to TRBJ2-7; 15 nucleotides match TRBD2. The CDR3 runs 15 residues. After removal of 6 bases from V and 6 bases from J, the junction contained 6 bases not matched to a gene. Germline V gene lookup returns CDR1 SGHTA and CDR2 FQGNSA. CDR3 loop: CASRRTSGRAGEQYF. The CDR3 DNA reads TGTGCCAGCAGGCGGACTAGCGGGAGGGCCGGCGAGCAGTACTTC.

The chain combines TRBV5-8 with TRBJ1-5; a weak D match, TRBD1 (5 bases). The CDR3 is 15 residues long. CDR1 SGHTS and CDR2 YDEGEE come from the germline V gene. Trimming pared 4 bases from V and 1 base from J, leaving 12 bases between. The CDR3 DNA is TGTGCCAGCAGCGTGAGATCAGGGAGCAATCAGCCCCAGCATTTT. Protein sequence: CASSVRSGSNQPQHF. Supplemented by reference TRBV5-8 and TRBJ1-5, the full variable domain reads EAGVTQSPTHLIKTRGQQATLRCSPISGHTSVYWYQQALGLGLQFLLWYDEGEERNRGNFPPRFSGRQFPNYSSELNVNALELEDSALYLCASSVRSGSNQPQHFGDGTRLSIL.

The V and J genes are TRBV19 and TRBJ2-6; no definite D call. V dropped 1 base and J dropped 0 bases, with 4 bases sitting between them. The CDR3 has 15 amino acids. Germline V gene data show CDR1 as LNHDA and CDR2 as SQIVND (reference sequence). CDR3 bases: TGTGCCAGTAGTATAGGTAGCTCTGGGGCCAACGTCCTGACTTTC. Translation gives CASSIGSSGANVLTF.

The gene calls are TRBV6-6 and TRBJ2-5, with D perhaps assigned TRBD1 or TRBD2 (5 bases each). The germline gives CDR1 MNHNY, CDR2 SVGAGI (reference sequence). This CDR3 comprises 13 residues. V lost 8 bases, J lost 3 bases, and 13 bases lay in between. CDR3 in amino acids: CASDPGRKETQYF. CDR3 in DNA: TGTGCCAGCGATCCGGGACGGAAAGAGACCCAGTACTTC.

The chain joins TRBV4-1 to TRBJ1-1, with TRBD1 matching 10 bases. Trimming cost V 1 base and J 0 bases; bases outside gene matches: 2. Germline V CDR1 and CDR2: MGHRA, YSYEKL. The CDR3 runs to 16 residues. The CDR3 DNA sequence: TGCGCCAGCAGCCAAGGACAGGGGGCCCTGAACACTGAAGCTTTCTTT. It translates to CASSQGQGALNTEAFF.

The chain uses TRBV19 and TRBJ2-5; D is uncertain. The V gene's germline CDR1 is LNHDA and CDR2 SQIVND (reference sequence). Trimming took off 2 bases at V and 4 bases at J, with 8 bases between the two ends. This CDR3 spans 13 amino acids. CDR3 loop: CASSITFGETQYF. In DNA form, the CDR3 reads TGTGCCAGTAGTATAACCTTTGGAGAGACCCAGTACTTC. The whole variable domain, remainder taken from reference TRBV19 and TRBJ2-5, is DGGITQSPKYLFRKEGQNVTLSCEQNLNHDAMYWYRQDPGQGLRLIYYSQIVNDFQKGDIAEGYSVSREKKESFPLTVTSAQKNPTAFYLCASSITFGETQYFGPGTRLLVL.